One sample yielded the 24 T cell receptor beta chains listed below, sequenced in a study of blood T cell repertoires in COVID-19. Sequencing used immunoSEQ multiplex PCR; TCRdb keeps in-frame clones, though not all of them. The table lists approximately 140,000 clones, almost 85% of them singletons. The material sequenced was peripheral blood. The origin of the receptors is a man aged 60 to 69 with acute or convalescent COVID-19.

The V call is TRBV24-1, the J call TRBJ2-1; TRBD2 matches at 11 bases. CDR3 size: 17 residues. The germline V gene has CDR1 KGHDR and CDR2 SFDVKD. The V and J ends lost 5 bases and 1 base, in that order; junction bases with no gene match: 6. CDR3 DNA sequence: TGTGCCACCAGTGGTACTAGCGGGAGAGGGTCCTACAATGAGCAGTTCTTC. Translated, it gives CATSGTSGRGSYNEQFF.

The rearrangement joins TRBV9 to TRBJ1-2; TRBD1 aligns across 8 bases. Germline V CDR1 and CDR2: SGDLS, YYNGEE. Losses at the gene ends were 4 bases for V and 8 bases for J; bases not matched to a gene: 7. The CDR3 has 13 residues. CDR3 sequence reads: CASSFRTGSGYTF. For the CDR3, the DNA is TGTGCCAGCAGCTTCCGGACAGGGTCGGGCTACACCTTC. Full variable domain (outside the CDR3, taken from reference TRBV9 and TRBJ1-2): DSGVTQTPKHLITATGQRVTLRCSPRSGDLSVYWYQQSLDQGLQFLIQYYNGEERAKGNILERFSAQQFPDLHSELNLSSLELGDSALYFCASSFRTGSGYTFGSGTRLTVV.

This clone was seen a single time. The chain has TRBV9 and TRBJ1-1, with TRBD1 as a possible D gene (5 bases). Trimming pared 0 bases from V and 1 base from J, leaving 7 bases between. The CDR3 sequence is 14 residues long. Germline-derived CDR1 and CDR2 are SGDLS and YYNGEE. The CDR3 nucleotides are TGTGCCAGCAGCGTAGAGGGGTGGAACACTGAAGCTTTCTTT. Translated, it gives CASSVEGWNTEAFF.

Comment on this clone: The sample carries other DNA sequences with the same CDR3. The V gene is TRBV27, the J gene TRBJ1-6, with D maybe TRBD1 (6 bases). Germline lookup yields CDR1 MNHEY and CDR2 SMNVEV (reference sequence). V was pared by 3 bases and J by 7 bases, with 7 bases between. CDR3 length: 13 residues. DNA for the CDR3: TGTGCCAGCAGTTTTAGGGGGAATTCACCCCTCCACTTT. Its translation: CASSFRGNSPLHF.

The chain couples TRBV30 to TRBJ2-3; D is perhaps TRBD2 (6 bases). Germline CDR1 reads GTSNPN; CDR2 reads SVGIG (reference sequence). The V and J ends lost 6 bases and 6 bases respectively, with 22 bases between them. The CDR3 is made up of 15 amino acids. CDR3 nucleotides: TGTGCCTGTTCCTCGGGACTCCCAGGCTCGGATACGCAGTATTTT. It codes for CACSSGLPGSDTQYF.

V usage is TRBV5-6 and J usage is TRBJ2-4, with 8 nucleotides matching TRBD1. This CDR3 is 16 amino acids long. Germline V gene data show CDR1 as SGHDT and CDR2 as YYEEEE. The J segment lost 6 bases and the V segment lost 3 bases, leaving 11 bases of the junction unmatched. CDR3 DNA: TGTGCCAGCAGCTACTGGACAGGGAAAGGGGCAAACATTCAGTACTTC. Translated, it gives CASSYWTGKGANIQYF.

The chain uses TRBV5-4 and TRBJ1-1; 7 bases are shared with TRBD1. Germline CDR1 and CDR2: SGHNT and YYREEE (reference sequence). The CDR3 sequence is 14 residues long. With 0 bases clipped from V and 6 bases from J, the junction kept 5 bases outside the gene matches. The CDR3 bases are TGTGCCAGCAGCTTGGTTGCAGGGGGGTCTGAAGCTTTCTTT. Protein sequence: CASSLVAGGSEAFF. The whole variable domain, remainder taken from reference TRBV5-4 and TRBJ1-1, is ETGVTQSPTHLIKTRGQQVTLRCSSQSGHNTVSWYQQALGQGPQFIFQYYREEENGRGNFPPRFSGLQFPNYSSELNVNALELDDSALYLCASSLVAGGSEAFFGQGTRLTVV.

A remark on this clone: The junction and the germline gene differ at one end; a read error may be behind it. V gene TRBV29-1 combines with J gene TRBJ1-1; D uncertain. CDR3 length equals 12 residues. From germline, CDR1 is SQVTM and CDR2 ANQGSEA. CDR3 nucleotide sequence: TGCAGCGTTGAACTCGGGGAACCCAGTTGGATCTTT. It encodes CSVELGEPSWIF.

V gene TRBV6-1 combines with J gene TRBJ1-5; D is ambiguous. V lost 1 base to trimming and J lost 6 bases, with 10 bases between them. The CDR3 is 14 amino acids. Germline-derived CDR1 and CDR2 are MNHNS and SASEGT. Written as DNA, the CDR3 is TGTGCCAGCAGTGAAGGAGCGTCGGGTCAGCCCCAGCATTTT. Its protein is CASSEGASGQPQHF.

The chain uses TRBV10-3 and TRBJ2-5; TRBD1 matches 9 bases. The V and J ends lost 6 bases and 0 bases, in that order; junction bases with no gene match: 5. The germline gives CDR1 ENHRY, CDR2 SYGVKD. CDR3 size: 15 residues. This CDR3 is CAISRTGANQETQYF. CDR3 nucleotides: TGTGCCATCAGCAGGACAGGGGCTAACCAAGAGACCCAGTACTTC.

This clone was found once. This chain joins TRBV6-5 and TRBJ2-7; 10 bases match TRBD1. The germline V gene has CDR1 MNHEY and CDR2 SVGAGI. This CDR3 has 15 residues. Trimming at V came to 6 bases and at J to 6 bases, leaving 11 bases not matched to a gene. The CDR3 bases are TGTGCCAGCAGGAAACCGGGACAGGGGTTGACCGAGCAGTACTTC. It codes for CASRKPGQGLTEQYF.

Only one count was recorded for this clone. This chain connects TRBV6-1 to TRBJ1-1; D is possibly TRBD1 (5 bases). The CDR3 sequence is 13 residues long. Germline V gives CDR1 MNHNS, CDR2 SASEGT. V was shortened by 0 bases and J by 5 bases, with 7 bases between the two germline ends. CDR3 region: CASSEAGLTEAFF. The CDR3, as DNA: TGTGCCAGCAGTGAAGCGGGACTGACTGAAGCTTTCTTT.

This clone showed up just a few times. V and J are TRBV2 and TRBJ2-1; 11 bases fit TRBD2. CDR3 length: 16 amino acids. V gave up 7 bases and J gave up 6 bases; unmatched junction bases: 11. Germline-derived CDR1 and CDR2 are SNHLY and FYNNEI. The CDR3 reads CASMQGSGRGGNEQFF. The CDR3 DNA sequence: TGTGCCAGCATGCAAGGTAGCGGGAGGGGAGGCAATGAGCAGTTCTTC. The full variable domain, completed using reference TRBV2 and TRBJ2-1, is EPEVTQTPSHQVTQMGQEVILRCVPISNHLYFYWYRQILGQKVEFLVSFYNNEISEKSEIFDDQFSVERPDGSNFTLKIRSTKLEDSAMYFCASMQGSGRGGNEQFFGPGTRLTVL.

This clone came up a few times. The DNA for the CDR3 is TGTGCCAGCAGCGCCCGACAGGGGGCTCTCGGGGAGCTGTTTTTT. This sequence encodes CASSARQGALGELFF. This chain joins TRBV9 and TRBJ2-2; 10 nucleotides match TRBD1. With 3 bases clipped from V and 7 bases from J, the junction kept 6 bases outside the gene matches. The germline CDR1 and CDR2 sequences are SGDLS and YYNGEE. This CDR3 is 15 amino acids long.

J is TRBJ2-3 and V is TRBV2; D call uncertain. The CDR3 length is 14 residues. Germline V CDR1 and CDR2: SNHLY, FYNNEI. Between the trimmed V and J ends, which lost 1 base and 4 bases, there was a span of 9 bases. The CDR3 sequence: CASSEGVRADTQYF. The CDR3 DNA reads as TGTGCCAGCAGTGAAGGGGTACGGGCAGATACGCAGTATTTT.

This clone showed up just a few times. The CDR3 sequence is CASSRLAGDSSNEQFF. CDR3 coding DNA: TGTGCCAGCAGTAGACTAGCGGGAGATTCATCCAATGAGCAGTTCTTC. The chain couples TRBV27 to TRBJ2-1, with TRBD2 matching over 12 bases. Per the germline V gene, CDR1 is MNHEY and CDR2 is SMNVEV (reference sequence). V was pared by 5 bases and J by 6 bases, with 8 bases of the junction left unmatched. CDR3 length: 16 residues.

The chain is built from TRBV27 and TRBJ2-7; a weak D match, TRBD1 (7 bases). Germline CDR1 reads MNHEY; CDR2 reads SMNVEV (reference sequence). V lost 4 bases and J 3 bases, leaving 13 bases between the germline ends. The CDR3 covers 14 residues. CDR3 sequence (DNA): TGTGCCAGCAGTTCGTCAGGGGGGATCTACGAGCAGTACTTC. Its protein product is CASSSSGGIYEQYF.

The V gene is TRBV6-2 or TRBV6-3, the J gene TRBJ1-2, with 8 bases fitting TRBD1. The CDR3 totals 13 residues. Per the germline V gene, CDR1 is MNHEY and CDR2 is SVGEGT. J gave up 9 bases and V 0 bases, and 3 bases lay outside the gene matches. CDR3 nucleotides: TGTGCCAGCAGTTACTCGACAGGGGATCGCTACACCTTC. It yields the protein CASSYSTGDRYTF.

V gene TRBV29-1 combines with J gene TRBJ1-1; no reliable D call. The CDR3 runs 12 residues. Germline V lookup: CDR1 SQVTM, CDR2 ANQGSEA. Trimming left V 6 bases short and J 5 bases short, with 13 bases between. The CDR3 DNA is TGCAGCGTGGCGGGAGGTGGAACTGAAGCTTTCTTT. This sequence encodes CSVAGGGTEAFF.

V and J are TRBV7-9 and TRBJ1-3, with D possibly being TRBD1 (6 bases). The germline V and J ends were trimmed by 5 bases and 4 bases, with 18 bases remaining between them. In germline, CDR1 is SEHNR, CDR2 FQNEAQ (reference sequence). The CDR3 runs to 16 residues. Written as DNA, the CDR3 is TGTGCCAGCAGCCGTCAGACAGGTCCGCGGGGAAACACCATATATTTT. Translated, it gives CASSRQTGPRGNTIYF.

The V gene is TRBV3-1 (or the pseudogene TRBV3-2), the J gene TRBJ2-7; D may be TRBD1 (6 bases). Germline V gene data show CDR1 as LGHDT and CDR2 as YNNKEL (reference sequence). Trimming took off 1 base at V and 2 bases at J, with 15 bases between the two ends. This CDR3 is 16 amino acids long. The DNA for the CDR3 is TGTGCCAGCAGCCAAGGAGTGACAGGCATCACCTACGAGCAGTACTTC. Translation gives CASSQGVTGITYEQYF.

This chain links TRBV5-4 with TRBJ2-1, with 9 nucleotides matching TRBD1. The CDR3 contains 15 residues. After removal of 3 bases from V and 9 bases from J, the junction contained 10 bases not matched to a gene. The germline V gene has CDR1 SGHNT and CDR2 YYREEE (reference sequence). This CDR3 reads CASSWTGASQGEQFF. In nucleotides, the CDR3 is TGTGCCAGCAGCTGGACAGGGGCCTCCCAGGGTGAGCAGTTCTTC.

The V call is TRBV24-1, the J call TRBJ1-4; 8 bases map to TRBD1. The CDR3 loop spans 15 amino acids. V was clipped by 2 bases and J by 5 bases; unmatched bases: 3. Germline lookup yields CDR1 KGHDR and CDR2 SFDVKD. CDR3: CATSDSGTGNEKLFF. The CDR3 bases are TGTGCCACCAGTGATTCCGGGACAGGCAATGAAAAACTGTTTTTT.

The chain recombines TRBV27 with TRBJ1-5; no reliable D call. The CDR3 extends over 14 amino acids. Trimming stripped 5 bases from V and 2 bases from J, with 10 bases between. Germline CDR1 reads MNHEY; CDR2 reads SMNVEV (reference sequence). The CDR3, as DNA: TGTGCCAGCAGTCCGCGCTTAGGCAATCAGCCCCAGCATTTT. As protein: CASSPRLGNQPQHF.